The clone carrying this T cell receptor beta chain was picked up a small number of times. The antigen is not known. This entry comes from a study of cytomegalovirus exposure and HLA in healthy donors. Across the whole study: For the approximately 410 genotyped donors, around 76% fell within the Caucasian-associated ancestry cluster.

Losses at the gene ends were 6 bases for V and 5 bases for J; bases not matched to a gene: 6. The CDR3 totals 15 residues. Germline loops: CDR1 MNHNS, CDR2 SASEGT. Broader study findings: Confirmation in vitro established that a few CMV-associated chains were specific for CMV antigens.

The primer mix had 60 Vbeta and 13 Jbeta primers. Measured with immunoSEQ multiplex PCR; TCRdb has only the in-frame clones, and not every one. The repertoire holds about 99,000 clones, with around 80% as singletons. This TCR derives from a young woman in good health and CMV-seropositive. The genes are TRBV6-1 and TRBJ1-6; 8 nucleotides match TRBD1. Sequencing input: PBMCs. CDR3 DNA sequence: TGTGCCAGCAGCCTGCCGGGACAGGATAATTCACCCCTCCACTTT. Its protein is CASSLPGQDNSPLHF.